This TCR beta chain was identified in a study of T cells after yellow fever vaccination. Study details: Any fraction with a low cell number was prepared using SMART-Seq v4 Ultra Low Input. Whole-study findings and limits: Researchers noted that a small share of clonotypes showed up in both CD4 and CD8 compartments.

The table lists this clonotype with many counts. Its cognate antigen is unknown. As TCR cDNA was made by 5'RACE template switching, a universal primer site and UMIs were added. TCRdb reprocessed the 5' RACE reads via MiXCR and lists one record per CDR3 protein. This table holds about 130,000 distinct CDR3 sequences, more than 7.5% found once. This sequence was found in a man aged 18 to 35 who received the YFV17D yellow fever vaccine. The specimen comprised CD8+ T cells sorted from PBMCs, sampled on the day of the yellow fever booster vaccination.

The chain's CDR3 is CSARQNTEAFF. The CDR3 region has the DNA TGCAGTGCTAGACAGAACACTGAAGCTTTCTTT. This chain links TRBV20-1 with TRBJ1-1; D is undetermined. Germline V gene data show CDR1 as DFQATT and CDR2 as SNEGSKA (reference sequence). V gave up 2 bases and J gave up 1 base, with 2 bases separating them. This CDR3 contains 11 residues.